This T cell receptor (beta chain) comes out of a study of early T cells in non-severe SARS-CoV-2 infection. This clonotype was counted only a few times. Molecules of cDNA were individually given unique molecular identifiers that were attached to them. TCRdb re-called the 5' RACE reads through MiXCR, storing one row per CDR3 protein. The sample records some 66,000 distinct CDR3 sequences, approximately 10% being singletons. Germline V CDR1 and CDR2: SEHNR, FQNEAQ (reference sequence). The V end lost 8 bases, the J end lost 0 bases, and 2 bases lay between the germline ends. The length of the CDR3 is 10 residues.

Sequenced material: whole blood. The V and J genes are TRBV7-9 and TRBJ2-7, with unresolved D. The clonotype comes from an adult who was a healthcare worker with PCR-confirmed SARS-CoV-2 infection or an uninfected control (not recorded which). CDR3 DNA: TGTGCCAGCGCCTCCTACGAGCAGTACTTC. This codes for CASASYEQYF.